This T cell receptor (beta chain) was documented in a study of blood T cell repertoires in COVID-19 (dated by TCRdb to about 2020). With regard to the full study: Collaborator samples came from the United States, Italy and Spain and covered acute and convalescent phases of COVID-19. A de-identified subject ID, COVID-19 status, age in years and sex were almost always included in the sample metadata. The material from the prospective study consisted of cDNA or gDNA derived from T cells, B-cell-depleted T cells, or PBMCs. Subjects who had been exposed to COVID-19, were actively infected with it, or had recovered from it provided the deeply sampled blood TCRbeta repertoires that made up the dataset. The samples were drawn from two sources: the first 160 participants of the ongoing ImmuneRACE study, and 1,200 or so subjects contributed by 6 global collaborators. The repertoires were released in a freely available public database intended as a resource for research on the immune response to SARS-CoV-2. Where HLA class I and class II types were available, the types were taken from metadata supplied by the sample provider, not from assay-based typing. What the study reported, not specific to this receptor: How much clinical and demographic metadata was included differed by source and by participant, and the metadata was provided uncurated.

V is reduced by 3 bases and J by 0 bases, leaving a spacing of 3 bases between them. Taken from cysteine to phenylalanine, the CDR3 has 13 residues. CDR3 DNA is the only sequence kept; it has 39 bases, read in frame from the first base. According to the germline V gene (reference sequence), CDR1 reads LNHDA and CDR2 reads SQIVND. TCRbeta CDR3 regions were amplified from genomic DNA using the immunoSEQ Assay, a bias-controlled multiplex PCR. In the source study's methods: The number of nucleated cells in each sample was estimated by amplification of reference gene primers within the assay. To quantify the absolute abundance of each unique TCRbeta CDR3 rearrangement, sequence reads were collapsed and filtered. For each sample, productive Simpson clonality was calculated as the square root of Simpson's diversity index over productive rearrangements. The table was pulled from immuneACCESS by TCRdb, which kept in-frame rearrangements only. Such tables lose some clones; where checked, under half of the loss comes from unresolved V genes, and the rest has no known cause. From that table come the V and J calls and clone size; the DNA was used to work out D and trimming. Present in this sample are some 420,000 clones, approximately 92% of which were seen just once. Around 1.1% of the sample comes from the top ten.

This clone was observed once. Its specific antigen is unknown. No clone much larger than this one lies a single base away; base qualities are absent. In the prospective study, participants were roughly 18 to 89 years old, resided in 24 geographic areas of the United States, and were enrolled through a virtual design. In the prospective study, cohorts were assigned on the basis of participant-reported clinical history obtained from a screening survey and a study questionnaire. ImmuneRACE Cohort 3 recovered participants were defined by two consecutive negative NP/OP PCR tests, healthcare professional clearance, or symptom resolution. In the prospective study, mobile phlebotomists collected whole blood, serum and a nasopharyngeal or oropharyngeal swab from each participant. Over an approximately two-month period, participants in the prospective study had the option of providing additional blood draws and questionnaires. Before DNA extraction, prospective study blood samples were shipped either frozen or at room temperature.

The source is a man in his thirties or forties who had recovered from COVID-19. The specimen was PBMCs or T cells enriched from blood (not recorded which). The chain is assembled from TRBV19 and TRBJ1-3; the D segment cannot be called with confidence. The DNA sequence follows: TGTGCCAGTAGTATCTCCTCTGGAAACACCATATATTTT. This is translated as CASSISSGNTIYF.